This TCR beta chain appears in the sequencing data of a study of blood T cell repertoires in COVID-19. Whole-study context: Researchers got acute and convalescent COVID-19 samples from the United States, Italy and Spain.

Profiled with immunoSEQ multiplex PCR; TCRdb holds only in-frame clones, not every one. Of more than 55,000 clones in the sample, 60% to 80% were seen once. This clone turned up a few times. Sequenced sample: peripheral blood. This receptor was taken from a man older than 75 with active or convalescent COVID-19.

The CDR3 loop is CASSYLAGSYNEQFF. Written as DNA, the CDR3 is TGTGCCAGCAGTTACCTAGCGGGCTCCTACAATGAGCAGTTCTTC. The chain employs TRBV6-5 and TRBJ2-1, with 8 nucleotides matching TRBD2. Looked up from germline, CDR1 is MNHEY and CDR2 is SVGAGI. Unmatched junction bases numbered 0, after V lost 2 bases and J lost 0 bases. The CDR3 contains 15 residues.